Sequencing of this T cell receptor (beta chain) was carried out in a study of T-cell reconstitution after alpha-beta-depleted transplantation in children. General study results and limits: Elevated TCRbeta diversity at day 60 was traced, in some patients, to surviving recipient T cells and thymic progenitors. Most T-cell counts and diversity one year after the transplant came from T cells that were newly produced.

V dropped 3 bases and J dropped 8 bases, with 26 bases sitting between them. CDR1 and CDR2 from the germline V gene are LGHNT and FRNRAP. The CDR3 spans 17 residues. This clonotype was observed a handful of times. Its antigen is unknown. Researchers prepared the TCRbeta library using unique molecular identifiers, the study reports. One entry per CDR3 protein results from TCRdb running MiXCR on the PCR reads. The data hold some 300,000 distinct CDR3 sequences, with 6% to 10% observed a single time. This clonotype originated in a female patient between 2 and 15 years old who had a stem cell transplant for Fanconi anemia, so the T cells may come from the graft donor. The V call is TRBV12-5, the J call TRBJ2-7; D possibly uses TRBD1 or TRBD2 (5 bases each). Sequenced here: peripheral blood, sampled 360 days after TCRalphabeta/CD19-depleted stem cell transplant. The DNA of the CDR3 is TGTGCTAGTGGTTTCGTTTCTGGGGTGCCCGGGGCTCAGAAGCAGTACTTC. Its protein product is CASGFVSGVPGAQKQYF.